The 4 T cell receptor beta chains given below trace back to one sample, sequenced in a study of cytomegalovirus exposure and HLA in healthy donors. A multiplex PCR was run with 60 Vbeta primers and 13 Jbeta primers. The assay was immunoSEQ multiplex PCR, and TCRdb's table has in-frame clones only and misses some. The table has about 160,000 clones, less than 85% seen once. The sequenced sample consisted of PBMCs. The receptors derive from a boy aged 2 to 9 in good health and CMV-seronegative.

The chain uses TRBV15 and TRBJ2-3; TRBD1 is a possible D gene (5 bases). Trimming left V 4 bases short and J 1 base short, with 15 bases between. CDR1 and CDR2 from the germline V gene are LNHNV and YYDKDF (reference sequence). The CDR3 totals 16 residues. The CDR3 sequence: CATSTAWGLGTDTQYF. DNA of the CDR3: TGTGCCACCAGCACCGCGTGGGGCCTGGGCACAGATACGCAGTATTTT.

The V gene is TRBV19, the J gene TRBJ2-1; D is unresolved. CDR1 is LNHDA and CDR2 is SQIVND in the germline V gene (reference sequence). This CDR3 region has 12 residues. With 7 bases removed from V and 7 bases from J, the gap between germline ends came to 11 bases. CDR3 coding DNA: TGTGCCAGTATCTCCCTACGGAATGAGCAGTTCTTC. Residues: CASISLRNEQFF.

The CDR3 DNA is TGTGCCAGTAGTATGGGAGGGCCAGCAATTCAGCCCCAGCATTTT. Its translation: CASSMGGPAIQPQHF. This chain links TRBV19 with TRBJ1-5, with D hard to call. V lost 3 bases to trimming and J lost 6 bases, with 15 bases between them. The CDR3 covers 15 residues. Looked up from germline, CDR1 is LNHDA and CDR2 is SQIVND (reference sequence).

There are a few counts of this clone. J is TRBJ2-7 and V is TRBV7-8, with 8 bases lining up with TRBD1. The CDR3 consists of 13 residues. Losses at the gene ends were 8 bases for V and 3 bases for J; bases not matched to a gene: 6. CDR1 and CDR2 from the germline V gene are SGHVS and FQNEAQ. This chain's CDR3 is CASSLGTGYEQYV. The CDR3 region has the DNA TGTGCCAGCTCTCTCGGGACAGGCTACGAGCAGTACGTC.